These T cell receptor beta chains were read from a single sample in a study of blood T cell repertoires in COVID-19. Some clones are missing from TCRdb's copy, which holds only in-frame ones; the method was immunoSEQ multiplex PCR. The top ten hold 7% to 9% of the sample, which has 75,000 to 90,000 clones, around 87% seen once. Sequencing was carried out using peripheral blood. These receptor sequences come from an elderly man with active or convalescent COVID-19. The CDR3 runs from the conserved cysteine through the conserved F or W. A D gene is named only where the DNA matches it firmly. Rows give clone size only sometimes, using once, few, many, or a class for an expanded clone.

clone_size	v_call	j_call	d_call	cdr3_nt	cdr3_aa
-	TRBV15	TRBJ2-3	-	TGTGCCACCAGCAGAGGAACAGGAGCAAGCACAGATACGCAGTATTTT	CATSRGTGASTDTQYF
-	TRBV28	TRBJ2-5	TRBD2	TGTGCCAGCAGTACCCTGGGACTAGCGGGAGGGCCTGGGGAGACCCAGTACTTC	CASSTLGLAGGPGETQYF
-	TRBV19	TRBJ1-2	-	TGTGCCAGCGTAACAGGCGAGTATGGCTACACCTTC	CASVTGEYGYTF
-	TRBV5-1	TRBJ1-6	-	TGCGCCAGCAGCTTGGACGGGGGGAATTCACCCCTCCACTTT	CASSLDGGNSPLHF
once	TRBV19	TRBJ1-5	-	TGTGCCAGTAGTATTCGGGGGGCAGGTAATAGCAATCAGCCCCAGCATTTT	CASSIRGAGNSNQPQHF
-	TRBV15	TRBJ1-2	-	TGTGCCACCAGCAGAGATCGAGGGTCTAACTATGGCTACACCTTC	CATSRDRGSNYGYTF
-	TRBV5-5	TRBJ1-5	TRBD1	TGTGCCAGCAGCTACGACAGGGGTGAGCAGCCCCAGCATTTT	CASSYDRGEQPQHF
once	TRBV5-1	TRBJ2-1	TRBD2	TGCGCCAGCAGCTTACTAGCGTCTACCAATGAGCAGTTCTTC	CASSLLASTNEQFF
-	TRBV27	TRBJ2-1	TRBD2	TGTGCCAGCCGAATCCTGACTAGCGGGGGATACAATGAGCAGTTCTTC	CASRILTSGGYNEQFF
once	TRBV18	TRBJ2-3	TRBD2	TGTGCCAGCTCTAGGACTAGCGGGAGGGATACGCAGTATTTT	CASSRTSGRDTQYF
-	TRBV7-2	TRBJ2-3	TRBD2	TGTGCCAGCAGCCCACTCCAAGCGGGAGGGCCCACAGATACGCAGTATTTT	CASSPLQAGGPTDTQYF
-	TRBV18	TRBJ2-6	-	TGTGCCAGCTCACACGCTCAGCAGGGGCTCAAGTCTGGGGCCAACGTCCTGACTTTC	CASSHAQQGLKSGANVLTF
-	TRBV2	TRBJ2-5	-	TGTGCCAGCAGCTCCGGACAGACCCAAGAGACCCAGTACTTC	CASSSGQTQETQYF
-	TRBV28	TRBJ1-5	-	TGTGCCAGCCGACGAACTAGTAAGAATCAGCCCCAGCATTTT	CASRRTSKNQPQHF
-	TRBV30	TRBJ1-3	-	TGTGCCTGGACGCCCCTAGGTAACACCATATATTTT	CAWTPLGNTIYF
-	TRBV2	TRBJ2-3	TRBD2	TGTGCCAGCAATAGCGGGAGTTGGACAGATACGCAGTATTTT	CASNSGSWTDTQYF
-	TRBV6-5	TRBJ1-5	-	TGTGCCAGCAGGAGGGATAGCAATCAGCCCCAGCATTTT	CASRRDSNQPQHF
-	TRBV19	TRBJ2-2	TRBD1	TGTGCCAGTAGTATATTAGGGGGCTCTGGGGAGCTGTTTTTT	CASSILGGSGELFF
-	TRBV24-1	TRBJ2-5	TRBD2	TGTGCCACCAGTGGGGCTAGCGGGTACCAAGAGACCCAGTACTTC	CATSGASGYQETQYF
-	TRBV12-3/TRBV12-4	TRBJ2-1	TRBD1	TGTGCCAGCAGCCCCCCAGGGGGTGAGCAGTTCTTC	CASSPPGGEQFF
-	TRBV5-1	TRBJ1-4	TRBD1	TGCGCCAGCAGCTCTGGACAGGGTAATGAAAAACTGTTTTTT	CASSSGQGNEKLFF
-	TRBV7-9	TRBJ2-5	-	TGTGCCAGCAGCTTAGGTGGGGCGAGCTACCAAGAGACCCAGTACTTC	CASSLGGASYQETQYF
once	TRBV7-9	TRBJ1-4	TRBD1	TGTGCCAGCAGCCAGGGGGCAGGCGTACTTAATGAAAAACTGTTTTTT	CASSQGAGVLNEKLFF
-	TRBV2	TRBJ1-5	-	TGTGCCAGCAGTGCAGGACAGAATAGCAATCAGCCCCAGCATTTT	CASSAGQNSNQPQHF
-	TRBV3-1/TRBV3-2	TRBJ1-5	TRBD1	TGTGCCAGCAGCCAAGAGGCACCGGGACAGGTTCCTCAGCCCCAGCATTTT	CASSQEAPGQVPQPQHF
-	TRBV10-3	TRBJ2-5	TRBD1	TGTGCCATCAGTTCCGGGACAGGCGTATTATTGCCAGAGACCCAGTACTTC	CAISSGTGVLLPETQYF
-	TRBV18	TRBJ2-1	TRBD2	TGTGCCAGCTCACCTCCAGGACTAGCGGGATCGTACAATGAGCAGTTCTTC	CASSPPGLAGSYNEQFF
-	TRBV2	TRBJ1-6	-	TGTGCCAGCAGCGAGCGAGCCCCCCAGCATAATTCACCCCTCCACTTT	CASSERAPQHNSPLHF
-	TRBV29-1	TRBJ1-2	-	TGCACACTGGGTGAGGACTATGGCTACACCTTC	CTLGEDYGYTF
-	TRBV2	TRBJ2-3	TRBD2	TGTGCCAGCAGTGATCCTAGCGGGGGGGCCGCAGATACGCAGTATTTT	CASSDPSGGAADTQYF
-	TRBV11-3	TRBJ1-2	-	TGTGCCAGCAGCTTCACTGAAAACTATGGCTACACCTTC	CASSFTENYGYTF